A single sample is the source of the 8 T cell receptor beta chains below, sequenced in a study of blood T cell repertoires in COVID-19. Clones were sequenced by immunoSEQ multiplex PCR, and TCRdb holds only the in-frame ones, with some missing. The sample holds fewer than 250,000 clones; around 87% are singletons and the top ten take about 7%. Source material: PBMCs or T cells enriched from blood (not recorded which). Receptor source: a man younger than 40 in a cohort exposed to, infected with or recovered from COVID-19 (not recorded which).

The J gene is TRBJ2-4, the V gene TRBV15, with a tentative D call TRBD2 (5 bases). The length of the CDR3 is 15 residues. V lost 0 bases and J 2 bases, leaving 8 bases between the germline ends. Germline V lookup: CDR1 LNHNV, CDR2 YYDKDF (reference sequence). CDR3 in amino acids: CATSRDEGTKNIQYF. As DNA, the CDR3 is TGTGCCACCAGCAGAGATGAGGGCACCAAAAACATTCAGTACTTC.

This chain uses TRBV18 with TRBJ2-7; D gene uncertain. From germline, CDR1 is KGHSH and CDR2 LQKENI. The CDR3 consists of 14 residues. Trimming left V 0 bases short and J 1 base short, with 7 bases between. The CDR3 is CASSPPIQSYEQYF. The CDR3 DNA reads TGTGCCAGCTCACCACCGATCCAGTCCTACGAGCAGTACTTC.

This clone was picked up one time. The chain's CDR3 is CASTDRSVNEQYF. The CDR3 DNA reads as TGTGCCAGCACTGACAGGTCTGTAAACGAGCAGTACTTC. The chain joins TRBV12-3 or TRBV12-4 to TRBJ2-7, with D tentatively TRBD1 (6 bases). The V end lost 7 bases, the J end lost 5 bases, and 15 bases lay between the germline ends. This CDR3 region has 13 residues.

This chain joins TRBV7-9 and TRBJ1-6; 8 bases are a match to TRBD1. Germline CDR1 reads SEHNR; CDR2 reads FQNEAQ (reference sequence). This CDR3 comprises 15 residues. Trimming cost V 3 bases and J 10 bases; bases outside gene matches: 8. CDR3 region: CASSFGQGLFSPLHF. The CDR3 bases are TGTGCCAGCAGCTTCGGACAGGGTTTATTCTCACCCCTCCACTTT.

The CDR3 sequence: CASSVGRQAGNSPLHF. The CDR3 nucleotides are TGTGCCAGCAGCGTAGGCAGACAAGCGGGCAATTCACCCCTCCACTTT. This sequence joins TRBV9 and TRBJ1-6; no reliable D call. Deletions cut 0 bases from V and 7 bases from J, with 14 bases between. The CDR3 runs 16 residues. The germline CDR1 and CDR2 sequences are SGDLS and YYNGEE.

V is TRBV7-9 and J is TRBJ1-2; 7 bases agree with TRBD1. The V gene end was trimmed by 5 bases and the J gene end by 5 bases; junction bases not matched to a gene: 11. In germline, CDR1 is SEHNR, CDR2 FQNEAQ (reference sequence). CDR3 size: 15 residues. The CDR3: CASSPSGTGDYGYTF. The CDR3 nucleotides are TGTGCCAGCAGCCCTAGTGGTACAGGGGATTATGGCTACACCTTC.

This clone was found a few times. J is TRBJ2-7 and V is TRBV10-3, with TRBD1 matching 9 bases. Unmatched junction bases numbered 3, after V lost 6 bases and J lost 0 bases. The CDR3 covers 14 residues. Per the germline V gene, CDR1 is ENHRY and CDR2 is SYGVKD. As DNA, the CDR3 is TGTGCCATCAGGGAGACAGGGGGCTCCTACGAGCAGTACTTC. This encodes CAIRETGGSYEQYF.

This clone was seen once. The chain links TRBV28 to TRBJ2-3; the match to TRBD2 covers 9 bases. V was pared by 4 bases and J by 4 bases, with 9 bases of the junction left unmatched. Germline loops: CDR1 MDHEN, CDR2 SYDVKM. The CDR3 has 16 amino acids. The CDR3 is CASSSNLAGLADTQYF. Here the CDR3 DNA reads TGTGCCAGCAGTTCCAACCTAGCGGGGTTGGCAGATACGCAGTATTTT.